Listed here are 18 T cell receptor beta chains from one sample, sequenced in a study of blood T cells in healthy people across ages. A J-beta primer mix and a sample-barcoded 5' primer were used in a second PCR of roughly 6 to 11 cycles. TCRdb itself ran the 5' RACE reads through MiXCR, one entry per CDR3 protein. The sample has roughly 930,000 distinct CDR3 sequences, 45% to 50% seen once. The sequencing sample was made of blood. The receptors shown here come from a young man in good health.

This clonotype occurred many times. The chain is built from TRBV7-2 and TRBJ2-7, with D possibly TRBD1 on 6 matching bases. CDR3 length: 14 residues. Trimming pared 8 bases from V and 4 bases from J, leaving 18 bases between. From germline, CDR1 is SGHTA and CDR2 FQGNSA. CDR3 residues: CASVFAGAQYEQYF. In nucleotides, the CDR3 is TGTGCCAGCGTCTTTGCAGGGGCCCAATACGAGCAGTACTTC.

The chain employs TRBV29-1 and TRBJ2-7; tentatively, D is TRBD1 or TRBD2 (6 bases each). Trimming took off 4 bases at V and 2 bases at J, with 15 bases between the two ends. The germline V gene has CDR1 SQVTM and CDR2 ANQGSEA. The CDR3 covers 14 residues. CDR3 sequence (DNA): TGCAGCGTTGTATATGGGGGGCGTACCTACGAGCAGTACTTC. It specifies CSVVYGGRTYEQYF.

In the case of this clonotype: One end of the junction varies from germline; a read error may be responsible. The chain links TRBV5-1 to TRBJ1-1; unclear D gene. The CDR3 spans 15 residues. Germline loops: CDR1 SGHRS, CDR2 YFSETQ. CDR3 in amino acids: CASSLAAETNTKAFF. The CDR3 DNA is TGCGCCAGCAGCTTGGCGGCAGAAACGAACACTAAAGCTTTCTTT.

This clonotype was seen repeatedly, ten times or more. The chain recombines TRBV9 with TRBJ2-1; the D gene is possibly TRBD1 (6 bases). V gave up 4 bases and J gave up 7 bases, with 18 bases separating them. Looked up from germline, CDR1 is SGDLS and CDR2 is YYNGEE. The CDR3 contains 15 residues. The CDR3, as DNA: TGTGCCAGCAGCCAAGGGACAATTCAGTGGAATGAGCAGTTCTTC. Translation gives CASSQGTIQWNEQFF.

Only one count was recorded for this clonotype. V gene TRBV18 combines with J gene TRBJ1-2; D not resolved. Trimming took 6 bases from V and 4 from J, leaving 18 bases between them. This CDR3 is built from 15 residues. The V gene's germline CDR1 is KGHSH and CDR2 LQKENI. The CDR3 sequence: CASSASPEGSYGYTF. CDR3 in DNA: TGTGCCAGCTCTGCGTCGCCCGAGGGCTCCTATGGCTACACCTTC.

CDR3 coding DNA: TGTGCCAGCTCACCACCGAGGGCTAGCTGGGAGACCCAGTACTTC. Translated: CASSPPRASWETQYF. J is TRBJ2-5 and V is TRBV18, with D tentatively TRBD2 (5 bases). The V end lost 0 bases, the J end lost 5 bases, and 13 bases lay between the germline ends. Per germline, CDR1 KGHSH and CDR2 LQKENI. The CDR3 consists of 15 residues.

This clonotype was seen a few times. V and J are TRBV7-9 and TRBJ2-1; the D gene is possibly TRBD1 (5 bases). Looked up from germline, CDR1 is SEHNR and CDR2 is FQNEAQ (reference sequence). With 2 bases removed from V and 5 bases from J, the gap between germline ends came to 13 bases. This CDR3 has 15 amino acids. The CDR3 loop reads CASSLSGLGNNEQFF. The CDR3, as DNA: TGTGCCAGCAGCTTATCAGGGTTAGGCAACAATGAGCAGTTCTTC.

This clonotype came up many times. The chain is built from TRBV29-1 and TRBJ1-5; no definite D call. The CDR3 runs 13 residues. Germline V gene lookup returns CDR1 SQVTM and CDR2 ANQGSEA. The V gene lost 7 bases and the J gene lost 0 bases, with 10 bases spanning the gap. The CDR3 here is CSARTDSNQPQHF. In nucleotides, the CDR3 is TGCAGCGCGAGGACGGATAGCAATCAGCCCCAGCATTTT.

This chain joins TRBV7-9 and TRBJ2-7, with 10 bases lining up with TRBD1. Losses at the gene ends were 2 bases for V and 6 bases for J; bases not matched to a gene: 7. CDR3 length: 15 residues. Germline V gene lookup returns CDR1 SEHNR and CDR2 FQNEAQ (reference sequence). CDR3 coding DNA: TGTGCCAGCAGCTTAACAGGGACAGGGGCTACCGAGCAGTACTTC. Translation gives CASSLTGTGATEQYF.

In its sample, this clonotype was seen once. The rearrangement uses TRBV28 and TRBJ1-1, with D maybe TRBD1 (6 bases). The CDR3 is 14 amino acids. Trimming removed 1 base from V and 4 bases from J, with 10 bases in between. Looked up from germline, CDR1 is MDHEN and CDR2 is SYDVKM. CDR3 residues: CASSLFQGTTEAFF. The CDR3 DNA follows: TGTGCCAGCAGTTTATTTCAGGGGACCACTGAAGCTTTCTTT.

The V and J genes are TRBV20-1 and TRBJ1-6, with D possibly TRBD1 on 6 matching bases. The length of the CDR3 is 15 residues. Trimming pared 3 bases from V and 2 bases from J, leaving 11 bases between. From germline, CDR1 is DFQATT and CDR2 SNEGSKA (reference sequence). CDR3 nucleotides: TGCAGTGCTAGTGAGGGGGGGGCCTATAATTCACCCCTCCACTTT. Its protein product is CSASEGGAYNSPLHF.

V usage is TRBV7-9 and J usage is TRBJ2-3; 8 nucleotides agree with TRBD2. With V trimmed by 4 bases and J by 0 bases, 6 bases remained unmatched. Germline V gene sequence: CDR1 SEHNR, CDR2 FQNEAQ (reference sequence). The CDR3 sequence is 16 residues long. In nucleotides, the CDR3 is TGTGCCAGCAGCTCAACTAGCGGAGAGAGCACAGATACGCAGTATTTT. Protein: CASSSTSGESTDTQYF.

The chain employs TRBV7-9 and TRBJ2-3, with 9 bases fitting TRBD1. Per germline, CDR1 SEHNR and CDR2 FQNEAQ (reference sequence). The CDR3 sequence is 12 residues long. J was trimmed by 10 bases and V by 5 bases; bases with no gene match: 4. The CDR3 spells CASSTGQGPQYF. For the CDR3, the DNA is TGTGCCAGCAGCACCGGACAGGGGCCGCAGTATTTT.

Worth noting for this clonotype: Relative to the germline gene, one junction end is altered; a read error may explain this. The CDR3 nucleotides read TGTGCCAGCTCGCCACCTCTAGCGGGGGCCCTCTCCTACGAGCAGTACTTC. Encoded protein: CASSPPLAGALSYEQYF. The genes are TRBV18 and TRBJ2-7; TRBD2 agrees at 10 bases. CDR3 length: 17 residues. The germline gives CDR1 KGHSH, CDR2 LQKENI.

The chain employs TRBV6-2 or TRBV6-3 and TRBJ1-5; tentatively, D is TRBD1 (5 bases). Deletions cut 7 bases from V and 2 bases from J, with 15 bases between. The germline V gene has CDR1 MNHEY and CDR2 SVGEGT. The CDR3 sequence is 15 residues long. The CDR3 is CASKGEGAGNQPQHF. The CDR3, as DNA: TGTGCCAGCAAAGGGGAGGGCGCGGGCAATCAGCCCCAGCATTTT.

The chain has TRBV9 and TRBJ2-1; 9 bases line up with TRBD1. The CDR3 is 17 amino acids. Germline V gene lookup returns CDR1 SGDLS and CDR2 YYNGEE. V shed 3 bases, J shed 0 bases, and the junction held 7 bases outside the gene matches. CDR3 residues: CASSGLWGQGSYNEQFF. The CDR3 region has the DNA TGTGCCAGCAGCGGACTTTGGGGACAGGGCTCCTACAATGAGCAGTTCTTC.

This chain joins TRBV29-1 and TRBJ1-4, with TRBD1 matching over 10 bases. This CDR3 has 13 residues. V was pared by 7 bases and J by 7 bases, with 6 bases of the junction left unmatched. Per the germline V gene, CDR1 is SQVTM and CDR2 is ANQGSEA. The CDR3 protein is CSGWTGGGEKLFF. The CDR3 nucleotides read TGCAGCGGGTGGACAGGGGGTGGTGAAAAACTGTTTTTT.

This chain joins TRBV25-1 and TRBJ2-7; maybe TRBD2 (5 bases). The V gene's germline CDR1 is MGHDK and CDR2 SYGVNS. V was trimmed by 6 bases and J by 0 bases, leaving 12 bases between them. The CDR3 has 14 amino acids. CDR3 loop: CASSGVGSSYEQYF. The CDR3 DNA follows: TGTGCCAGCAGCGGGGTTGGGAGCTCCTACGAGCAGTACTTC.